The rows below give T cell receptor beta chains drawn from one sample of a study of T-cell reconstitution after alpha-beta-depleted transplantation in children. In TCRdb, the PCR reads were re-called with MiXCR into one record per CDR3 protein. The sample comprises 440,000 or so distinct CDR3 sequences, 43% of which are singletons, and approximately 25% rests with the top ten. The sequenced sample was PBMCs, obtained before TCRalphabeta/CD19-depleted stem cell transplant. These receptors were taken from a girl aged 2 to 9 with aplastic anemia, due to receive a stem cell transplant. The CDR3 runs from the conserved cysteine through the conserved F or W. D genes are given only for firm matches. Expanded clones get a size class; other rows say once, few or many, or leave the size out.

size: NA; J: TRBJ2-3; D: TRBD2; V: TRBV5-1; CDR3: CASSLFPAGGRTDTQYF; DNA: TGCGCCAGCAGCTTGTTCCCGGCGGGGGGGCGGACAGATACGCAGTATTTT
size: NA; J: TRBJ2-2; D: TRBD1; V: TRBV7-8; CDR3: CASNTVRTGRSTGELFF; DNA: TGTGCCAGCAACACGGTTAGGACAGGGAGGAGCACCGGGGAGCTGTTTTTT
size: NA; J: TRBJ1-1; D: TRBD1; V: TRBV12-3/TRBV12-4; CDR3: CASSSRQGGTEAFF; DNA: TGTGCCAGCAGTTCACGACAGGGAGGCACTGAAGCTTTCTTT
size: NA; J: TRBJ2-1; D: TRBD2; V: TRBV11-2; CDR3: CASSLAHASGPYNEEFF; DNA: TGTGCCAGCAGCTTAGCCCACGCTAGCGGACCTTACAATGAGGAGTTCTTC
size: NA; J: TRBJ2-2; D: NA; V: TRBV12-3/TRBV12-4; CDR3: CASSPRRNGELFF; DNA: TGTGCCAGCAGTCCCCGACGGAACGGGGAGCTGTTTTTT
size: NA; J: TRBJ2-7; D: TRBD1; V: TRBV20-1; CDR3: CSVDRGYEQYF; DNA: TGCAGTGTCGACAGGGGCTACGAGCAGTACTTC
size: once; J: TRBJ2-3; D: TRBD2; V: TRBV4-1; CDR3: CASRRTSGSTDTQYF; DNA: TGCGCCAGCCGACGGACTAGCGGAAGCACAGATACGCAGTATTTT
size: once; J: TRBJ2-1; D: NA; V: TRBV3-1; CDR3: CASSQRRGNEQFF; DNA: TGTGCCAGCAGCCAAAGAAGGGGCAATGAGCAGTTCTTC
size: NA; J: TRBJ2-3; D: TRBD2; V: TRBV5-1; CDR3: CASSFGRGGNTDTQYF; DNA: TGCGCCAGCAGCTTCGGCCGCGGGGGAAACACAGATACGCAGTATTTT
size: many; J: TRBJ2-1; D: TRBD1; V: TRBV20-1; CDR3: CSARPQDRAYNEQFF; DNA: TGCAGTGCTAGGCCCCAGGACAGGGCTTACAATGAGCAGTTCTTC
size: few; J: TRBJ2-7; D: NA; V: TRBV20-1; CDR3: CSARTHYEQYF; DNA: TGCAGTGCTAGGACTCATTACGAGCAGTACTTC
size: NA; J: TRBJ2-1; D: NA; V: TRBV6-4; CDR3: CASSDEDHNEQFF; DNA: TGTGCCAGCAGTGACGAAGACCACAATGAGCAGTTCTTC
size: NA; J: TRBJ2-7; D: TRBD2; V: TRBV20-1; CDR3: CSARDLGGLADLYEQYF; DNA: TGCAGTGCTAGAGATCTGGGGGGACTAGCGGACCTCTACGAGCAGTACTTC
size: NA; J: TRBJ2-5; D: NA; V: TRBV7-6; CDR3: CASSELGGRGETQYF; DNA: TGTGCCAGCAGCGAACTAGGCGGCAGGGGCGAGACCCAGTACTTC
size: once; J: TRBJ1-5; D: NA; V: TRBV6-6; CDR3: CASSGEINQPQHF; DNA: TGTGCCAGCAGTGGTGAAATTAATCAGCCCCAGCATTTT
size: once; J: TRBJ1-1; D: NA; V: TRBV5-6; CDR3: CASSLMGSEAFF; DNA: TGTGCCAGCAGCTTGATGGGATCCGAAGCTTTCTTT
size: NA; J: TRBJ2-1; D: NA; V: TRBV6-5; CDR3: CASNSLGYNEQFF; DNA: TGTGCCAGCAATTCGTTGGGGTACAATGAGCAGTTCTTC
size: few; J: TRBJ2-5; D: TRBD2; V: TRBV12-3/TRBV12-4; CDR3: CASSLEAGGRETQYF; DNA: TGTGCCAGCAGTTTAGAGGCGGGGGGCAGGGAGACCCAGTACTTC
size: NA; J: TRBJ2-5; D: TRBD2; V: TRBV3-1; CDR3: CASSQTLAGGKTQYF; DNA: TGTGCCAGCAGCCAGACCTTAGCGGGAGGAAAGACCCAGTACTTC
size: NA; J: TRBJ2-7; D: NA; V: TRBV9; CDR3: CASSVAARPNHEQYF; DNA: TGTGCCAGCAGCGTAGCGGCCCGGCCTAACCACGAGCAGTACTTC
size: NA; J: TRBJ2-5; D: NA; V: TRBV3-1; CDR3: CASSQPGERETQYF; DNA: TGTGCCAGCAGCCAACCCGGGGAGAGGGAGACCCAGTACTTC
size: NA; J: TRBJ2-3; D: TRBD2; V: TRBV20-1; CDR3: CSARPGLAGPTDTQYF; DNA: TGCAGTGCTAGGCCCGGACTAGCGGGCCCCACAGATACGCAGTATTTT
size: NA; J: TRBJ2-7; D: NA; V: TRBV10-3; CDR3: CAISEYRHEQYF; DNA: TGTGCCATCAGTGAGTATAGACACGAGCAGTACTTC
size: NA; J: TRBJ2-1; D: TRBD1; V: TRBV28; CDR3: CATNPGQGTYNEQFF; DNA: TGTGCCACAAACCCGGGACAGGGAACTTACAATGAGCAGTTCTTC
size: NA; J: TRBJ1-2; D: NA; V: TRBV15; CDR3: CATSRGGAAYGYTF; DNA: TGTGCCACCAGCAGAGGAGGGGCAGCCTATGGCTACACCTTC
size: many; J: TRBJ2-7; D: NA; V: TRBV7-9; CDR3: CASSSDSQGPYEQYF; DNA: TGTGCCAGCAGCTCCGACTCCCAGGGACCCTACGAGCAGTACTTC
size: many; J: TRBJ2-1; D: TRBD2; V: TRBV4-3; CDR3: CASSQDEVAGEDEQFF; DNA: TGCGCCAGCAGCCAAGATGAGGTAGCGGGAGAAGATGAGCAGTTCTTC
size: NA; J: TRBJ2-7; D: NA; V: TRBV5-1; CDR3: CASSLWDGTSSYEQYF; DNA: TGCGCCAGCAGCCTCTGGGATGGCACCAGCTCCTACGAGCAGTACTTC
size: many; J: TRBJ1-1; D: NA; V: TRBV12-3/TRBV12-4; CDR3: CASSYGGRDTEAFF; DNA: TGTGCCAGCAGTTACGGGGGGCGAGACACTGAAGCTTTCTTT
size: few; J: TRBJ2-3; D: NA; V: TRBV27; CDR3: CASRNYDTDTQYF; DNA: TGTGCCAGCAGGAATTACGACACAGATACGCAGTATTTT
size: NA; J: TRBJ2-1; D: TRBD2; V: TRBV27; CDR3: CASRVSAGGGPYNEQFF; DNA: TGTGCCAGCAGGGTCTCGGCGGGCGGGGGTCCCTACAATGAGCAGTTCTTC
size: NA; J: TRBJ1-6; D: NA; V: TRBV10-3; CDR3: CAIGPSGNSPLHF; DNA: TGTGCCATCGGGCCGTCGGGAAATTCACCCCTCCACTTT
size: few; J: TRBJ1-1; D: NA; V: TRBV28; CDR3: CASSLVVSNTEAFF; DNA: TGTGCCAGCAGTTTGGTAGTTTCGAACACTGAAGCTTTCTTT
size: NA; J: TRBJ2-3; D: NA; V: TRBV20-1; CDR3: CSASAQSTDTQYF; DNA: TGCAGTGCTAGTGCCCAAAGCACAGATACGCAGTATTTT
size: NA; J: TRBJ2-6; D: TRBD1; V: TRBV19; CDR3: CASSQQGAGANVLTF; DNA: TGTGCCAGTAGTCAACAGGGGGCCGGGGCCAACGTCCTGACTTTC
size: NA; J: TRBJ2-7; D: TRBD1; V: TRBV7-2; CDR3: CASSPPGQAFYEQYF; DNA: TGTGCCAGCAGCCCCCCGGGACAGGCCTTTTACGAGCAGTACTTC
size: NA; J: TRBJ2-7; D: NA; V: TRBV20-1; CDR3: CSARVADYEQYF; DNA: TGCAGTGCTAGAGTGGCGGACTACGAGCAGTACTTC
size: many; J: TRBJ2-1; D: TRBD2; V: TRBV20-1; CDR3: CSAGLAGVGNEQFF; DNA: TGCAGTGCTGGACTAGCGGGAGTCGGGAATGAGCAGTTCTTC
size: once; J: TRBJ1-1; D: NA; V: TRBV7-8; CDR3: CASTPDGGLRAFF; DNA: TGTGCCAGCACTCCCGATGGGGGGCTTAGAGCTTTCTTT
size: many; J: TRBJ2-1; D: NA; V: TRBV7-3; CDR3: CASSRGPPYNEQFF; DNA: TGTGCCAGCAGCCGGGGACCCCCATACAATGAGCAGTTCTTC
size: few; J: TRBJ2-3; D: TRBD2; V: TRBV11-2; CDR3: CASSLSSLASGSADTQYF; DNA: TGTGCCAGCAGCCTATCCTCGTTGGCTAGCGGGAGTGCAGATACGCAGTATTTT